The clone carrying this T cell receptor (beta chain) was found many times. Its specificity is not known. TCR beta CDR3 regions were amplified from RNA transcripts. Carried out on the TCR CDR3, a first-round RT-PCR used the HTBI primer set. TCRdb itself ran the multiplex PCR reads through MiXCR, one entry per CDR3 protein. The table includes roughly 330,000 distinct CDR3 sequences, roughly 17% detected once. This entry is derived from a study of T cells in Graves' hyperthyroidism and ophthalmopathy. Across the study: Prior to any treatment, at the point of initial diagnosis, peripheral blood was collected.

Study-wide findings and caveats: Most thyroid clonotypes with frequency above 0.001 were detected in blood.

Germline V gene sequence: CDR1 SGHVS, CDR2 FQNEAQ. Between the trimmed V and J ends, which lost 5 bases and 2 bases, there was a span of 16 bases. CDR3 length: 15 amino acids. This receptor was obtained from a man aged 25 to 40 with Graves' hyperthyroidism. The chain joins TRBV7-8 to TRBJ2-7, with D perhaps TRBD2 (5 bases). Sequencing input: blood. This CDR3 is CASSPKRSRAYEQYF. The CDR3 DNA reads TGTGCCAGCAGCCCGAAGCGGTCGAGAGCCTACGAGCAGTACTTC.